This TCR beta chain was captured by sequencing in a study of cytomegalovirus exposure and HLA in healthy donors (dated by TCRdb to about 2017). In the study overall: According to a later analysis, one platform produced both the 120 validation repertoires and the roughly 660 repertoires of the first cohort. The aim of the study was to test whether cataloging public T cell receptors could identify signatures of past pathogen exposure. In addition to the first cohort of 666 subjects, a separate validation cohort of approximately 120 different subjects was used. To predict cytomegalovirus infection status, the study combined high-throughput TCR immunosequencing, statistical association of individual TCRs with disease status, and machine learning.

About this clone: There is no known antigen for this receptor. Base qualities are not provided; no much larger clone lies one nucleotide away.

Separate from the approximately 670-subject first cohort, the validation cohort of about 110 subjects was the group to which the donors belonged. Overall study results and their limits: Most TCR sequences were observed very rarely across donors, whereas some public TCRs were present in many individuals. It was suggested by the authors that the approach could potentially be generalized to other disease states and immunological phenotypes. A few of the identified cytomegalovirus-associated TCR beta chains were confirmed in vitro to be specific for cytomegalovirus antigens. In both the original and validation cohorts, the classifier was reported to diagnose cytomegalovirus status with high specificity and sensitivity. A later analysis had no HLA typing for the validation cohort, so co-occurrence there was scored across all 120 or so repertoires. A total of 150 or so TCR beta chains were listed by the study as associated with cytomegalovirus. Of the cluster scores, 85% to 95% were above 0 in a later analysis, which found that TCRs clustered in the first cohort also tended to co-occur in the 95 to 150 validation repertoires.

Receptors were amplified or captured by the immunoSEQ multiplex PCR assay. The study's own analysis went as follows. A statistical classification framework was developed to diagnose cytomegalovirus status using the catalog of TCR beta chain sequences. Sourced from immuneACCESS, this table was stored by TCRdb with only in-frame sequences that have V and J called. A share of the clones is absent; for the studies checked, an unresolved V gene accounts for under half, and the remainder has no known explanation. Clone size and V and J calls were adopted from that table, with D and trimming inferred from the DNA. This sample lists about 150,000 clones; 80% to 90% were detected once. In total, the top ten clones hold about a fifth of the sample. The source of this sequence is a man aged 18 to 29 in good health and CMV-seropositive. The source material was PBMCs.

The DNA reads TGTGCCAGCTCACCTTTCCTAGCGGGGGACACCGGGGAGCTGTTTTTT. Its amino acids are CASSPFLAGDTGELFF. This chain joins TRBV18 to TRBJ2-2, and TRBD2 aligns with 10 junction nucleotides. The CDR3 starts with the cysteine, ends with the phenylalanine, and has 16 residues. Only CDR3 DNA remains: 48 bases, in frame from the first base. From the germline V gene, CDR1 is KGHSH and CDR2 is LQKENI. The germline V and J ends show losses of 3 bases and 3 bases respectively, and no gene match explains 4 bases of the junction.